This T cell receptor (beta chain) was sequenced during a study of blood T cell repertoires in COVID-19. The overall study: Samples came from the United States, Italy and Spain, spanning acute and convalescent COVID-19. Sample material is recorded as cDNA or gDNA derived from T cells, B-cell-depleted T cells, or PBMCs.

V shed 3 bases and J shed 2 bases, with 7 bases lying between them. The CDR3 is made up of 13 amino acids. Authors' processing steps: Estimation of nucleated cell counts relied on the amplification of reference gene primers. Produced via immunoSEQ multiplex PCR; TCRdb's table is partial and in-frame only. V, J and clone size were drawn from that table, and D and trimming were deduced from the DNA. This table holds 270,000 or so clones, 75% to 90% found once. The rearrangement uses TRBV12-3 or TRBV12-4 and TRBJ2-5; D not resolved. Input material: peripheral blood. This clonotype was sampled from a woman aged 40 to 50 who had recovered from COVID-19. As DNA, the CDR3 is TGTGCCAGCAGTTTTCGGTATCAAGAGACCCAGTACTTC. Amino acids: CASSFRYQETQYF.